The rows below give T cell receptor beta chains drawn from one sample of a study of T cells expressing NK-cell markers. TCRdb reprocessed the 5' RACE reads and keeps a single row for each CDR3 protein, giving no DNA. This repertoire includes about 460,000 distinct CDR3 sequences. The specimen sequenced was blood T cells: a sorted CD56 or NKG2C T cell subset, CD4+ or CD8+ T cells, or bulk PBMC T cells (not recorded which). The receptors shown here come from a woman aged 45-59 years in good health. Each CDR3 is given with its conserved first and last residue.

TRBJ1-3 TRBV28 14 CASSPGVRGNTIYF
TRBJ2-2 TRBV7-2 13 CASSPKVSGELFF
TRBJ1-2 TRBV10-3 13 CATGQSARDGYTF
TRBJ2-7 TRBV6-5 15 CASRGTSGPSYEQYF
TRBJ2-2 TRBV5-6 15 CASSLVQWNTGELFF
TRBJ1-1 TRBV12-3/TRBV12-4 12 CASTLNRVEAFF
TRBJ2-3 TRBV10-3 15 CAISAGTSGTDTQYF
TRBJ2-4 TRBV30 15 CAWSVRQGAKNIQYF
TRBJ2-3 TRBV18 15 CASSPTGSLTDTQYF
TRBJ2-1 TRBV6-4 19 CASSWGDTSGRPNYNEQFF
TRBJ2-2 TRBV5-1 14 CASSFGRVTGELFF
TRBJ2-2 TRBV6-6 13 CASTWVGTGELFF
TRBJ2-1 TRBV11-2 14 CASSLWGRYNEQFF
TRBJ2-1 TRBV10-3 15 CAISVGTAGINEQFF
TRBJ1-5 TRBV6-1 14 CASIGETWGQPQHF
TRBJ2-3 TRBV12-3/TRBV12-4 12 CASSSSFDTQYF
TRBJ1-1 TRBV12-3/TRBV12-4 15 CASSLGTPSGTEAFF
TRBJ2-1 TRBV20-1 15 CSASRDRQQYNEQFF